Following are 10 T cell receptor beta chains from one sample sequenced in a study of blood T cell repertoires in COVID-19 (dated by TCRdb to the early 2020s). The receptor library was made with the immunoSEQ multiplex PCR assay. As stored in TCRdb, this immuneACCESS dataset retains in-frame rearrangements with V and J assigned. A fraction of the clones does not appear; measured against another copy, unresolved V genes explain less than half of the discrepancy, and the remainder lacks a known reason. This sample gives around 120,000 clones in total; 80% to 90% of them show up just once. 0.88% of the sample goes to the ten largest clones. Material: peripheral blood. Source of these receptors: a woman aged 45-65 years with active or convalescent COVID-19.

This clone showed up just once. Without the conserved terminal phenylalanine or tryptophan, this CDR3 likely stems from a read error. The DNA is omitted, as the CDR3 cannot be located on it reliably, and the CDR3 follows TCRdb's listing. CDR3 sequence: CASSTDRANTEAFL. V gene TRBV21-1 combines with J gene TRBJ1-1; the D call of TRBD1 is as the table states it, not checked on the DNA. TRBV21-1 is noted as a pseudogene. The CDR3 spans 14 amino acids, including both terminal residues.

The chain employs TRBV30 and TRBJ2-2; TRBD1 matches 10 bases. The junction had 12 bases not matched to a gene; V was cut back by 0 bases and J by 2 bases. The CDR3 runs to 19 residues. CDR1 is GTSNPN and CDR2 is SVGIG in the germline V gene (reference sequence). The CDR3 DNA sequence: TGTGCCTGGAGTGTACGGGACAGGGGCTTTTTCGGTAACACCGGGGAGCTGTTTTTT. It encodes CAWSVRDRGFFGNTGELFF.

This clone was found once. This chain connects TRBV27 to TRBJ2-3; TRBD1 might be the D (5 bases). The CDR3 extends over 14 amino acids. The ends were cut back, 8 bases at V and 2 bases at J, with 14 bases in the middle. The germline CDR1 and CDR2 sequences are MNHEY and SMNVEV (reference sequence). The CDR3, as DNA: TGTGCCAGCTGCAGGGTTAGTTCCACAGATACGCAGTATTTT. It translates to CASCRVSSTDTQYF.

The chain couples TRBV12-3 or TRBV12-4 to TRBJ2-7, with D possibly matching TRBD1 (5 bases). The CDR3 is made up of 12 amino acids. V lost 7 bases and J 1 base, leaving 8 bases between the germline ends. The CDR3: CASKGASYEQYF. The CDR3 DNA is TGTGCCAGCAAAGGGGCGTCCTACGAGCAGTACTTC.

The V gene is TRBV6-1, the J gene TRBJ2-2; 7 bases agree with TRBD1. Trimming took 7 bases from V and 4 from J; bases not matched to a gene: 6. The CDR3 spans 14 residues. The germline V gene has CDR1 MNHNS and CDR2 SASEGT. CDR3 DNA sequence: TGTGCCAGCAAAGACAGGGTCGGCACCGGGGAGCTGTTTTTT. Translated, it gives CASKDRVGTGELFF.

The rearrangement uses TRBV19 and TRBJ1-5; 9 bases are shared with TRBD1. Germline-derived CDR1 and CDR2 are LNHDA and SQIVND (reference sequence). V lost 4 bases to trimming and J lost 5 bases; unmatched junction nucleotides: 6. The length of the CDR3 is 15 residues. The CDR3: CASSNGDRDYQPQHF. The CDR3 DNA sequence: TGTGCCAGTAGTAATGGGGACAGGGATTATCAGCCCCAGCATTTT.

This clone was seen a single time. The rearrangement links TRBV5-4 to TRBJ2-7; perhaps TRBD2 as D (6 bases). The germline CDR1 and CDR2 sequences are SGHNT and YYREEE (reference sequence). V lost 1 base to trimming and J lost 3 bases, with 14 bases between them. The CDR3 extends over 15 amino acids. The CDR3, as DNA: TGTGCCAGCAGCTTGTACGGTCCGGACTACTACGAGCAGTACTTC. Its translation: CASSLYGPDYYEQYF. Full variable domain (missing parts from reference TRBV5-4 and TRBJ2-7): ETGVTQSPTHLIKTRGQQVTLRCSSQSGHNTVSWYQQALGQGPQFIFQYYREEENGRGNFPPRFSGLQFPNYSSELNVNALELDDSALYLCASSLYGPDYYEQYFGPGTRLTVT.

This chain connects TRBV4-1 to TRBJ1-4; maybe TRBD1 (6 bases). CDR3 length: 16 amino acids. The V gene lost 4 bases and the J gene lost 4 bases, with 16 bases spanning the gap. CDR1 MGHRA and CDR2 YSYEKL come from the germline V gene. In DNA form, the CDR3 reads TGCGCCAGCAGCCTACTCCCTACAGGGTTTAATGAAAAACTGTTTTTT. This encodes CASSLLPTGFNEKLFF.

This clone was detected a few times. The V call is TRBV5-6, the J call TRBJ1-1; no clear D gene. Germline CDR1 reads SGHDT; CDR2 reads YYEEEE. V was pared by 2 bases and J by 5 bases, with 16 bases between. The CDR3 sequence is 15 residues long. CDR3 region: CASSLRVGGSTEAFF. The CDR3 nucleotides are TGTGCCAGCAGCTTAAGGGTTGGCGGGAGTACTGAAGCTTTCTTT. The full variable domain, with the rest looked up from reference TRBV5-6 and TRBJ1-1, is DAGVTQSPTHLIKTRGQQVTLRCSPKSGHDTVSWYQQALGQGPQFIFQYYEEEERQRGNFPDRFSGHQFPNYSSELNVNALLLGDSALYLCASSLRVGGSTEAFFGQGTRLTVV.

This rearrangement joins TRBV5-1 to TRBJ2-1, with D uncertain. This CDR3 is built from 14 residues. Germline V gene data show CDR1 as SGHRS and CDR2 as YFSETQ. The germline V and J ends were trimmed by 4 bases and 8 bases, with 16 bases remaining between them. This CDR3 is CASSLSRTLDEQFF. CDR3 nucleotide sequence: TGCGCCAGCAGCCTTAGTCGAACCCTTGATGAGCAGTTCTTC.